Presented here are 3 T cell receptor beta chains from one specimen sequenced in a study of blood T cells in healthy people across ages. Primers used in a second PCR of about 6 to 11 cycles were a sample-barcoded 5' primer and a J-beta primer mix. TCRdb reprocessed the 5' RACE reads with MiXCR, giving one entry per CDR3 protein. This sample has 800,000 to 950,000 distinct CDR3 sequences, with 25% to 30% found just once. These data are also associated with another study on T cells of mothers and their children.

Sequencing input: blood. All receptors derive from a woman aged 40 to 50 in good health.

The CDR3 nucleotides are TGTGCCAGCAGCCTAAGAGGGATACTACCCACCGGGGAGCTGTTTTTT. This gives the protein CASSLRGILPTGELFF. The J gene is TRBJ2-2, the V gene TRBV7-9, with a tentative D call TRBD2 (5 bases). CDR3 length: 16 amino acids. Per the germline V gene, CDR1 is SEHNR and CDR2 is FQNEAQ (reference sequence). V was shortened by 5 bases and J by 4 bases, with 17 bases between the two germline ends.

This clonotype was detected a few times. The CDR3 DNA sequence: TGTGCCAGCAGCTTGGATTCTCGGGGAACGACTGAAGCTTTCTTT. Its translation is CASSLDSRGTTEAFF. The rearrangement uses TRBV5-8 and TRBJ1-1; D ambiguous. The germline V gene has CDR1 SGHTS and CDR2 YDEGEE. V lost 0 bases and J lost 5, with 14 bases in between. The CDR3 is 15 residues long.

The rearrangement joins TRBV12-3 or TRBV12-4 to TRBJ2-3; TRBD1 aligns across 8 bases. Trimming removed 6 bases from V and 1 base from J; junction bases left unmatched: 6. The CDR3 has 15 residues. CDR3 nucleotide sequence: TGTGCCAGCAGACAAGACAGGGGAGGCACAGATACGCAGTATTTT. Protein: CASRQDRGGTDTQYF.